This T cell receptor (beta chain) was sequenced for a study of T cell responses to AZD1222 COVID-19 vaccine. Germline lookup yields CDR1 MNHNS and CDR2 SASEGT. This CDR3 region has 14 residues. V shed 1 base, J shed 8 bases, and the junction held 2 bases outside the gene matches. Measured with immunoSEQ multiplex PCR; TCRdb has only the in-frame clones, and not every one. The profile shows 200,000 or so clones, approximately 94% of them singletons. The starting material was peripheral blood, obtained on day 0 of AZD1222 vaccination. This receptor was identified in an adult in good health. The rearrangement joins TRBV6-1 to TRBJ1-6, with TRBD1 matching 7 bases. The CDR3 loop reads CASSEEGAHSPLHF. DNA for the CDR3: TGTGCCAGCAGTGAAGAGGGGGCGCATTCACCCCTCCACTTT.